This paragraph reports one T cell receptor beta chain. A junction boundary mismatches the germline segment, possibly from a read error. The data were obtained in a study of blood T cells in healthy people across ages. Then a second PCR, running roughly 7 to 11 cycles, was carried out with a sample-barcoded 5' primer and a J-beta primer mix. TCRdb fed the 5' RACE reads into MiXCR, producing one record per CDR3 protein. The sample contains roughly 1.4 million distinct CDR3 sequences, roughly 60% of which appear only once. The CDR3 spans 15 residues. Germline V gives CDR1 MNHEY, CDR2 SVGAGI. This receptor was taken from a man aged 18 to 30 in good health. The gene calls are TRBV6-5 and TRBJ2-7; D remains ambiguous. Sequenced material: blood. As DNA, the CDR3 is TGTGCCAGCAGCCGAACTCCATTCAGCTCCTACGAGAAGTACTTC. This translates into CASSRTPFSSYEKYF.